Included here is one TCR beta chain sequence, with context. Its matching antigen is unknown. TCRdb analysed the RT-PCR reads with MiXCR anew, one entry per CDR3 protein. The data contain approximately 700,000 distinct CDR3 sequences, approximately 13% of them singletons. These data originate in a study of response to subunit inactivated influenza vaccine. The study's findings and limits: It was suggested by the authors that few new T cells are recruited by each seasonal influenza vaccination.

Deletions cut 0 bases from V and 0 bases from J, with 4 bases between. Germline CDR1 reads DFQATT; CDR2 reads SNEGSKA (reference sequence). The CDR3 is 13 amino acids. Sequenced material: PBMCs from blood, taken approximately 15 days before vaccination. The V gene is TRBV20-1, the J gene TRBJ2-3, with D unresolved. The TCR sequence derives from a man between 45 and 60 years old who received an inactivated influenza vaccine. The DNA for the CDR3 is TGCAGTGCTAGAGACACAAGCACAGATACGCAGTATTTT. Amino acid sequence: CSARDTSTDTQYF.